These 11 T cell receptor beta chains were all obtained from the same sample, sequenced in a study of CD8 T cells in ankylosing spondylitis. The antigens for these receptors are not known. Via MiXCR, TCRdb re-called the 5' RACE reads, giving one row per CDR3 protein. Of about 510,000 distinct CDR3 sequences in the sample, 5.3% are singletons; the top ten hold around 3.5%. Study-wide results and limits: What seemed typical of ankylosing spondylitis blood was a TCR beta motif built from eight highly homologous variants.

Specimen: blood, either unsorted or a sorted T cell fraction (not recorded which). Every receptor here comes from a male donor with ankylosing spondylitis.

There are many counts of this clonotype. The chain has TRBV27 and TRBJ2-3; no reliable D call. Trimming took off 5 bases at V and 0 bases at J, with 9 bases between the two ends. The CDR3 has 14 amino acids. Germline-derived CDR1 and CDR2 are MNHEY and SMNVEV (reference sequence). The CDR3, as DNA: TGTGCCAGCAGTATGCGCCTTAGCACAGATACGCAGTATTTT. The encoded protein is CASSMRLSTDTQYF.

The rearrangement joins TRBV6-2 or TRBV6-3 to TRBJ2-7, with D perhaps matching TRBD1 or TRBD2 (5 bases each). Trimming pared 7 bases from V and 2 bases from J, leaving 18 bases between. The CDR3 loop spans 15 amino acids. Germline-derived CDR1 and CDR2 are MNHEY and SVGEGT. The CDR3 here is CASTFGRLGAYEQYF. CDR3 DNA: TGTGCCAGCACCTTCGGACGGTTGGGGGCCTACGAGCAGTACTTC.

At least ten counts were recorded for this clonotype. The V gene is TRBV12-3 or TRBV12-4, the J gene TRBJ2-1; D unclear. V shed 4 bases and J shed 10 bases, with 8 bases lying between them. This CDR3 contains 11 residues. Here the CDR3 reads CASSSLWEQFF. As DNA, the CDR3 is TGTGCCAGCAGTTCACTTTGGGAGCAGTTCTTC.

In regard to this clonotype: The junction shows a germline mismatch at one end, possibly a read error. The chain uses TRBV20-1 and TRBJ1-1, with 8 bases fitting TRBD1. The CDR3 sequence is 15 residues long. CDR1 and CDR2 from the germline V gene are DFQATT and SNEGSKA (reference sequence). The CDR3 region has the DNA TGCTGTGCTCCTCCAGGGGGCGGTGGGTACACTGAAGCTTTCTTT. Its protein product is CCAPPGGGGYTEAFF.

This clonotype was found a few times. This sequence joins TRBV5-1 and TRBJ2-5; D unresolved. V dropped 4 bases and J dropped 8 bases, with 0 bases sitting between them. Germline V gene data show CDR1 as SGHRS and CDR2 as YFSETQ. This CDR3 region has 8 residues. The CDR3 is CASSTQYF. The CDR3 nucleotides are TGCGCCAGCAGCACCCAGTACTTC.

At least ten counts were recorded for this clonotype. This chain links TRBV4-3 with TRBJ2-1; 9 bases match TRBD1. Germline CDR1 is LGHNA and CDR2 is YSLEER. The CDR3 length is 17 residues. After removal of 5 bases from V and 2 bases from J, the junction contained 10 bases not matched to a gene. CDR3 sequence: CASSEGGDRGAYNEQFF. CDR3 sequence (DNA): TGCGCCAGCAGCGAAGGGGGAGACAGGGGGGCCTACAATGAGCAGTTCTTC.

This clonotype has at least ten counts. V and J are TRBV20-1 and TRBJ2-5; 8 bases fit TRBD2. This CDR3 contains 15 residues. The V gene's germline CDR1 is DFQATT and CDR2 SNEGSKA (reference sequence). V lost 1 base and J lost 2; bases outside the gene matches: 6. CDR3 in DNA: TGCAGTGCTAGAGCCTTAGCGGGGCGACAAGAGACCCAGTACTTC. As protein: CSARALAGRQETQYF.

This clonotype has ten or more counts. The CDR3: CASSQEGGLDAEAFF. CDR3 DNA sequence: TGTGCCAGCAGCCAGGAGGGAGGTCTGGACGCTGAAGCTTTCTTT. The chain links TRBV11-1 to TRBJ1-1; no clear D gene. Trimming stripped 5 bases from V and 6 bases from J, with 19 bases between. Germline CDR1 is SGHAT and CDR2 is FQDESV (reference sequence). The CDR3 contains 15 residues.

This clonotype was recorded many times. This chain links TRBV15 with TRBJ2-7, with D perhaps TRBD1 (5 bases). Germline CDR1 is LNHNV and CDR2 is YYDKDF (reference sequence). Trimming left V 0 bases short and J 2 bases short, with 11 bases between. This CDR3 has 15 residues. The CDR3 sequence: CATSREWTPTYEQYF. The DNA of the CDR3 is TGTGCCACCAGCAGAGAGTGGACACCCACCTACGAGCAGTACTTC.

The sample holds many counts of this clonotype. The CDR3 sequence: CAISPRRGQPNTEAFF. CDR3 coding DNA: TGTGCCATCAGTCCCAGAAGGGGGCAACCTAACACTGAAGCTTTCTTT. The chain combines TRBV10-3 with TRBJ1-1; 7 bases fit TRBD1. Per the germline V gene, CDR1 is ENHRY and CDR2 is SYGVKD. The CDR3 sequence is 16 residues long. Trimming at V came to 5 bases and at J to 2 bases, leaving 11 bases not matched to a gene.

This clonotype was counted ten times or more. The rearrangement joins TRBV11-2 to TRBJ2-3; D is possibly TRBD2 (5 bases). V dropped 0 bases and J dropped 6 bases, with 13 bases sitting between them. Germline assignment: CDR1 SGHAT and CDR2 FQNNGV. CDR3 length: 15 amino acids. The CDR3 DNA follows: TGTGCCAGCAGCTTAGATCGAGGAGGAGGCGATACGCAGTATTTT. It is translated as CASSLDRGGGDTQYF.